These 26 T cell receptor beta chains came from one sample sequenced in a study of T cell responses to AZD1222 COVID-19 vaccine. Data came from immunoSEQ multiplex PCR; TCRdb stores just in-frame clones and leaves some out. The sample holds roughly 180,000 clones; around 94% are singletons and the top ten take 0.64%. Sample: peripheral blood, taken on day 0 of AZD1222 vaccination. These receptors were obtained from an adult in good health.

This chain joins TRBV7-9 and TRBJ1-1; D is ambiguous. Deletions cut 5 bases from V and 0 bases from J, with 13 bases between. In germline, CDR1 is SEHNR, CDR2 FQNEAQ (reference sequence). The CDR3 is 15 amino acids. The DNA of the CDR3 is TGTGCCAGCAGCCTAAGTACGGGTATGAACACTGAAGCTTTCTTT. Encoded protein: CASSLSTGMNTEAFF.

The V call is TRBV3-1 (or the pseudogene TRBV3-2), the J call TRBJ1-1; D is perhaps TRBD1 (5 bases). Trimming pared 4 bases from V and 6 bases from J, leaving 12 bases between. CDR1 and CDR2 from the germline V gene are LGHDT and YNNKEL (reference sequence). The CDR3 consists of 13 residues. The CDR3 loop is CASSLGGGSEAFF. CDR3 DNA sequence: TGTGCCAGCAGCCTCGGGGGAGGGTCTGAAGCTTTCTTT.

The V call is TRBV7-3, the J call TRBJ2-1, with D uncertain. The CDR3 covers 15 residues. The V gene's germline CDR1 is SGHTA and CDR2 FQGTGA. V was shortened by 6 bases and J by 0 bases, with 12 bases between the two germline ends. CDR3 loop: CASSPASRSYNEQFF. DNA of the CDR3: TGTGCCAGCAGTCCCGCTAGTCGCTCCTACAATGAGCAGTTCTTC.

The CDR3 region has the DNA TGCGCCAGCAGCTCAGGTGCGGATACGCAGTATTTT. It translates to CASSSGADTQYF. The chain couples TRBV4-1 to TRBJ2-3; no clear D. Trimming took off 5 bases at V and 6 bases at J, with 9 bases between the two ends. CDR1 is MGHRA and CDR2 is YSYEKL in the germline V gene. The CDR3 loop spans 12 amino acids.

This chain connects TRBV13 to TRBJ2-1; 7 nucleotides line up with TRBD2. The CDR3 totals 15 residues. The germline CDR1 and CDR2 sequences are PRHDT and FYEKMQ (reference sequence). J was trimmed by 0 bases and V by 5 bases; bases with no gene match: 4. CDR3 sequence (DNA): TGTGCCAGCAGCCTCGGGAGGCCCTCCTACAATGAGCAGTTCTTC. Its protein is CASSLGRPSYNEQFF.

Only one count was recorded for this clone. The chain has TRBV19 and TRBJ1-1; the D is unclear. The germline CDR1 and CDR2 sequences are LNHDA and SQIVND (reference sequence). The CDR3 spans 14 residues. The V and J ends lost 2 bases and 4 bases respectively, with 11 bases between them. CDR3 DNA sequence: TGTGCCAGTAGTATATCAGTTGGGAGCACTGAAGCTTTCTTT. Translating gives CASSISVGSTEAFF.

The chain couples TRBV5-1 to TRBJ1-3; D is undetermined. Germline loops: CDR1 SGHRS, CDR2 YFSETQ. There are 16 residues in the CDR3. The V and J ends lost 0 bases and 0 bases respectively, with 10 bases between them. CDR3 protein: CASSLGQTNSGNTIYF. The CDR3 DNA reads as TGCGCCAGCAGCTTGGGACAAACAAACTCTGGAAACACCATATATTTT.

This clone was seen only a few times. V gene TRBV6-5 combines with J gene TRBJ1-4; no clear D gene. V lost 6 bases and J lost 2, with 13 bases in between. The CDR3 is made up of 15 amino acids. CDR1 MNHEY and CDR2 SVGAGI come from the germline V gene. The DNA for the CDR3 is TGTGCCAGCAGCTCCAGTGGAGGGACTAATGAAAAACTGTTTTTT. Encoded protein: CASSSSGGTNEKLFF.

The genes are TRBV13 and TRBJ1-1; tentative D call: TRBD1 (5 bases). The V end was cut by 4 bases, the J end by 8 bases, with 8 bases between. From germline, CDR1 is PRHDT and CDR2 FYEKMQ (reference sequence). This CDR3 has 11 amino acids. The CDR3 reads CASSSTVEAFF. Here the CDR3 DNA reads TGTGCCAGCAGCTCGACAGTCGAAGCTTTCTTT. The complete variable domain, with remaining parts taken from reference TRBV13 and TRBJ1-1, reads AAGVIQSPRHLIKEKRETATLKCYPIPRHDTVYWYQQGPGQDPQFLISFYEKMQSDKGSIPDRFSAQQFSDYHSELNMSSLELGDSALYFCASSSTVEAFFGQGTRLTVV.

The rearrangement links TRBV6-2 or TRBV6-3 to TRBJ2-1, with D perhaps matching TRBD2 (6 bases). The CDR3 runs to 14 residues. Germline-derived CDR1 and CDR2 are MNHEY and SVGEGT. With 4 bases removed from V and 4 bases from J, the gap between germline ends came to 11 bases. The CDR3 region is CASSLQSGYNEQFF. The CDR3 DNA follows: TGTGCCAGCAGTTTACAGAGCGGGTACAATGAGCAGTTCTTC.

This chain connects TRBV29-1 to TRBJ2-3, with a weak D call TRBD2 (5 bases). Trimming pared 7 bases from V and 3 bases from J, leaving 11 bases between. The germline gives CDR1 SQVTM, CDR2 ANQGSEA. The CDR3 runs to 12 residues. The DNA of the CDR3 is TGCAGCGCACTTGAGGGTACAGATACGCAGTATTTT. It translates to CSALEGTDTQYF.

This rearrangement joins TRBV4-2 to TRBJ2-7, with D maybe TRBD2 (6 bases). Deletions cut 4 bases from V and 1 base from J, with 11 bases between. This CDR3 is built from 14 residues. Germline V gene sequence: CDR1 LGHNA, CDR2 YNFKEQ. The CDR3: CASSPAGGSYEQYF. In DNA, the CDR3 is TGTGCCAGCAGCCCGGCCGGGGGATCCTACGAGCAGTACTTC.

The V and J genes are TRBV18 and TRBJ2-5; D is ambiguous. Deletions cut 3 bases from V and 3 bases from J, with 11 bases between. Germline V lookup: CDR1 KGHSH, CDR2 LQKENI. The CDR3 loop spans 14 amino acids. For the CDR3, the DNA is TGTGCCAGCTCACCGGTCGATGAGAAAGAGACCCAGTACTTC. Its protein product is CASSPVDEKETQYF.

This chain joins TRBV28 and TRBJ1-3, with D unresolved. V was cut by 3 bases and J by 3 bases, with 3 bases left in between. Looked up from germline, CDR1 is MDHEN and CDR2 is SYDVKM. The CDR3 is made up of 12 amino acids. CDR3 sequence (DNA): TGTGCCAGCAGTTTTTATGGAAACACCATATATTTT. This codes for CASSFYGNTIYF. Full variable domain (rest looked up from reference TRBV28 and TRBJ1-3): DVKVTQSSRYLVKRTGEKVFLECVQDMDHENMFWYRQDPGLGLRLIYFSYDVKMKEKGDIPEGYSVSREKKERFSLILESASTNQTSMYLCASSFYGNTIYFGEGSWLTVV.

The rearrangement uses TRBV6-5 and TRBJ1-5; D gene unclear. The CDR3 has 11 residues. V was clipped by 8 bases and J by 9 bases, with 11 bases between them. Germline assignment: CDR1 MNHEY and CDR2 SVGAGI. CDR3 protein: CASGRRGPQHF. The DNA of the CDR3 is TGTGCCAGCGGGCGCCGGGGGCCCCAGCATTTT.

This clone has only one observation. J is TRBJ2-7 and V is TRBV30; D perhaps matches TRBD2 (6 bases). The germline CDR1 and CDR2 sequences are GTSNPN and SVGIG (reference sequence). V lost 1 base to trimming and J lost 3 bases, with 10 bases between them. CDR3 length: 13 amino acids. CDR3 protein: CAWSAGLYYEQYF. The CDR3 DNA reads TGTGCCTGGAGTGCGGGACTTTACTACGAGCAGTACTTC. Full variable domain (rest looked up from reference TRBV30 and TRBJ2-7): SQTIHQWPATLVQPVGSPLSLECTVEGTSNPNLYWYRQAAGRGLQLLFYSVGIGQISSEVPQNLSASRPQDRQFILSSKKLLLSDSGFYLCAWSAGLYYEQYFGPGTRLTVT.

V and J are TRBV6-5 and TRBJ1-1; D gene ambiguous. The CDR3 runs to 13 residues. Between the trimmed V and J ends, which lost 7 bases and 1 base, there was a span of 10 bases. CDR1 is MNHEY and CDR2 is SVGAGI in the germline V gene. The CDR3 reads CASIQDPNTEAFF. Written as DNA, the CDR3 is TGTGCCAGCATTCAAGACCCGAACACTGAAGCTTTCTTT.

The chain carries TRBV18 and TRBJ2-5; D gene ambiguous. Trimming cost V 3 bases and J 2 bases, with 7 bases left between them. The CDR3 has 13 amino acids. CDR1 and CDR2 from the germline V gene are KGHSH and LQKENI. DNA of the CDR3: TGTGCCAGCTCACCCATCCCACAAGAGACCCAGTACTTC. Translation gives CASSPIPQETQYF.

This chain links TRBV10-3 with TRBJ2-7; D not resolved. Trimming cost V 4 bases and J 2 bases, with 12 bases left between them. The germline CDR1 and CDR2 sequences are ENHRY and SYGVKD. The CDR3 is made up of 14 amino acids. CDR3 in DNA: TGTGCCATCAGTGCGTTAGGACCCCCCTACGAGCAGTACTTC. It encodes CAISALGPPYEQYF.

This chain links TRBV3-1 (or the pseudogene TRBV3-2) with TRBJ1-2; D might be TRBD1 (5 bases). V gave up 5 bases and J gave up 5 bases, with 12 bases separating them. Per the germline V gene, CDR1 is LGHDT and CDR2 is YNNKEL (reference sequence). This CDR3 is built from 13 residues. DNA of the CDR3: TGTGCCAGCAGCTCTGGGGGTTATTATGGCTACACCTTC. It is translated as CASSSGGYYGYTF.

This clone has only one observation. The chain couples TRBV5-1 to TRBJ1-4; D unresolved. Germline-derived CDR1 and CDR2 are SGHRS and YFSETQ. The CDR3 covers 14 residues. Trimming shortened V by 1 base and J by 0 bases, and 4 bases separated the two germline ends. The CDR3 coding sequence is TGCGCCAGCAGCTTGCGCACAACTAATGAAAAACTGTTTTTT. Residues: CASSLRTTNEKLFF.

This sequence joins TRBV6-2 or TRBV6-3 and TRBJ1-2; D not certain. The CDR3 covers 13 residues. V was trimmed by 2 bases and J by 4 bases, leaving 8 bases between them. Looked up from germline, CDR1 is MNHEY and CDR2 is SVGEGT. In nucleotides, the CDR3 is TGTGCCAGCAGTTACCAATCCCCCTATGGCTACACCTTC. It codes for CASSYQSPYGYTF.

As DNA, the CDR3 is TGTGCCAGCAGTTTTCGATCTGGACTAGCGGAAACCTACGAGCAGTACTTC. It is translated as CASSFRSGLAETYEQYF. The J gene is TRBJ2-7, the V gene TRBV28; 10 bases are a match to TRBD2. This CDR3 region has 17 residues. J gave up 2 bases and V 3 bases, and 10 bases lay outside the gene matches. The germline V gene has CDR1 MDHEN and CDR2 SYDVKM. Supplemented by reference TRBV28 and TRBJ2-7, the full variable domain reads DVKVTQSSRYLVKRTGEKVFLECVQDMDHENMFWYRQDPGLGLRLIYFSYDVKMKEKGDIPEGYSVSREKKERFSLILESASTNQTSMYLCASSFRSGLAETYEQYFGPGTRLTVT.

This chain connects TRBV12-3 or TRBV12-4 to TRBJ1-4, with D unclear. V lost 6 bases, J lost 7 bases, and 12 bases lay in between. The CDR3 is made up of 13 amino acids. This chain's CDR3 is CASSRGWSEKLFF. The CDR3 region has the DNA TGTGCCAGCAGCCGGGGTTGGAGTGAAAAACTGTTTTTT.

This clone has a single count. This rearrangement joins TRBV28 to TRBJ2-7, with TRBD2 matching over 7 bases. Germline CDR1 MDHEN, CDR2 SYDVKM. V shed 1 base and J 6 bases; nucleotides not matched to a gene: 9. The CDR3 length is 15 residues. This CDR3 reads CASSLSAGVSLEQYF. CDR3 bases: TGTGCCAGCAGTTTATCGGCGGGAGTATCGCTCGAGCAGTACTTC.

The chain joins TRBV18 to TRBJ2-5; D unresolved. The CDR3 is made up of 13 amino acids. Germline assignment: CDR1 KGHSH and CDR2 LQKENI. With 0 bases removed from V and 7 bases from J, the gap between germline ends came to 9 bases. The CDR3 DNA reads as TGTGCCAGCTCACCACCGGTAACAGTGACCCAGTACTTC. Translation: CASSPPVTVTQYF.